This entry describes one T cell receptor beta chain. The PCR employed 60 Vbeta primers together with 13 Jbeta primers. Profiled with immunoSEQ multiplex PCR; TCRdb holds only in-frame clones, not every one. The data contain fewer than 150,000 clones, around 81% of them seen just once; the ten biggest clones take up roughly 3%. This specimen belongs to a study of cytomegalovirus exposure and HLA in healthy donors. The CDR3 covers 14 residues. Per the germline V gene, CDR1 is SGHTA and CDR2 is FQGNSA. V lost 5 bases and J lost 1, with 11 bases in between. This chain uses TRBV7-2 with TRBJ2-5; the D gene is possibly TRBD2 (5 bases). Material for sequencing was PBMCs. The TCR was taken from a male donor in good health and CMV-seronegative. CDR3 region: CASSISGIQETQYF. CDR3 DNA sequence: TGTGCCAGCAGCATTTCGGGGATCCAAGAGACCCAGTACTTC.